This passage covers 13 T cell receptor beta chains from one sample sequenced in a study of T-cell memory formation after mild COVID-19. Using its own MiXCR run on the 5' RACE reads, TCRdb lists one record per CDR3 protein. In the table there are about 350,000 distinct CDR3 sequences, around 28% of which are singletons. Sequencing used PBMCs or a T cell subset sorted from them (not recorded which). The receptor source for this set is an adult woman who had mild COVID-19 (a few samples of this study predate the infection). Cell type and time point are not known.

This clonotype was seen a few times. Here the CDR3 DNA reads TGTGCCAGCAGGTCCGGGACAGGGGGTGGAGAGACCCAGTACTTC. Translation: CASRSGTGGGETQYF. The V call is TRBV6-1, the J call TRBJ2-5, with 11 bases matching TRBD1. There are 15 residues in the CDR3. In germline, CDR1 is MNHNS, CDR2 SASEGT. The J segment lost 4 bases and the V segment lost 6 bases, leaving 7 bases of the junction unmatched.

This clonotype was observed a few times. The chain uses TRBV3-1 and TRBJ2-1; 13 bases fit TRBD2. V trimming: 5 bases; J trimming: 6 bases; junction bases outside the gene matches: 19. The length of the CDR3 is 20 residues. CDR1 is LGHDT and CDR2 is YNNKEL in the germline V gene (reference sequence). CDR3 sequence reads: CASSLWTSGGGMTRSNEQFF. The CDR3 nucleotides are TGTGCCAGCAGCTTATGGACTAGCGGGGGCGGAATGACTAGGAGCAATGAGCAGTTCTTC.

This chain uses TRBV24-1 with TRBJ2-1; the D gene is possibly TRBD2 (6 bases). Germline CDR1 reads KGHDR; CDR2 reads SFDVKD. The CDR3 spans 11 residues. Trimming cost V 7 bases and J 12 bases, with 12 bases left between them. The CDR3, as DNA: TGTGCCACCAGATTCGGGGAGGTGCAGTTCTTC. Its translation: CATRFGEVQFF.

Here the CDR3 DNA reads TGTGCCAGCTGGAGGACAGGCTTTAATGAAAAACTGTTTTTT. Amino acid sequence: CASWRTGFNEKLFF. The chain is built from TRBV2 and TRBJ1-4, with TRBD1 identical over 7 bases. In germline, CDR1 is SNHLY, CDR2 FYNNEI. This CDR3 is built from 14 residues. Trimming removed 8 bases from V and 4 bases from J; junction bases left unmatched: 7.

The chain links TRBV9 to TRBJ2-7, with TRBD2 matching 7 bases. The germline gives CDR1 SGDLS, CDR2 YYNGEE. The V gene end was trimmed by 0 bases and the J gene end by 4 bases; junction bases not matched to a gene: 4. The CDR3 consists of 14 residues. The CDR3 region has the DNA TGTGCCAGCAGCGTAGGCGGGAGTGCGTACGAGCAGTACTTC. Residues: CASSVGGSAYEQYF.

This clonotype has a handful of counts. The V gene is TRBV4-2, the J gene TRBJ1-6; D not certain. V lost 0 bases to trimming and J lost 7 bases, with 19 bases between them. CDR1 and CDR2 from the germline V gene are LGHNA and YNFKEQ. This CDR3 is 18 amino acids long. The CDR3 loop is CASSQDSSRQIRNSPLHF. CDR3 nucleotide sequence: TGTGCCAGCAGCCAAGATTCTTCGCGACAAATAAGGAATTCACCCCTCCACTTT.

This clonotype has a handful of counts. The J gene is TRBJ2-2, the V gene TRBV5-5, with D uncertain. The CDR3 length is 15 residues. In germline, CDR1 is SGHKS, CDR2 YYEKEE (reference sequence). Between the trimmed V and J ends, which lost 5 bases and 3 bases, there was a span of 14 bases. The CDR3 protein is CASRSSPSHTGELFF. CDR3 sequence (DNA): TGTGCCAGCAGGAGCTCCCCAAGCCACACCGGGGAGCTGTTTTTT.

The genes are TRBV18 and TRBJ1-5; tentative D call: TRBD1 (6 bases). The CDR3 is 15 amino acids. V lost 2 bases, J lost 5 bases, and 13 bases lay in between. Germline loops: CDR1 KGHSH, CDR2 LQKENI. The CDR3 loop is CASSPGGGNYQPQHF. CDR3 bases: TGTGCCAGCTCACCAGGGGGGGGCAACTATCAGCCCCAGCATTTT.

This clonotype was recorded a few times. CDR3 sequence reads: CASTAGGGTTGELFF. The CDR3 DNA is TGTGCCAGCACCGCGGGGGGGGGGACCACCGGGGAGCTGTTTTTT. V gene TRBV9 combines with J gene TRBJ2-2; 9 bases match TRBD2. The germline V gene has CDR1 SGDLS and CDR2 YYNGEE. There are 15 residues in the CDR3. V shed 6 bases and J 4 bases; nucleotides not matched to a gene: 7.

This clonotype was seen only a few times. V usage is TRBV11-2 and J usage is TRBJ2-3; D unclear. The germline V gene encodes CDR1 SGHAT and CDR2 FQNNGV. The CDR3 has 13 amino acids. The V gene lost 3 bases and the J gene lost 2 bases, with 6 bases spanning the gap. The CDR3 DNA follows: TGTGCCAGCAGCTTTGGGGACACAGATACGCAGTATTTT. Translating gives CASSFGDTDTQYF.

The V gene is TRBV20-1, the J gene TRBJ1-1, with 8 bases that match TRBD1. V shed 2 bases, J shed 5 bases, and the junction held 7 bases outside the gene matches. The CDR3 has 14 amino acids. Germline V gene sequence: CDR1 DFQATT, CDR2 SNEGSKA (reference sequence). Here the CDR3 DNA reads TGCAGTGCTAGAATCGGACAGGGATGGACTGAAGCTTTCTTT. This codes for CSARIGQGWTEAFF.

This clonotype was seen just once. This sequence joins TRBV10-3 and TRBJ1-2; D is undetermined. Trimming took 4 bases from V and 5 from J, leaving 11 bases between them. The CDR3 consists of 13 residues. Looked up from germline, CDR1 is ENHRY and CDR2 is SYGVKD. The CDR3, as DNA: TGTGCCATCAGTGGCTCCGGAAGATATGGCTACACCTTC. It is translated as CAISGSGRYGYTF.

The CDR3 loop reads CASRGSRADTQYF. CDR3 DNA: TGTGCCAGCAGGGGTTCTAGGGCAGATACGCAGTATTTT. The genes are TRBV6-6 and TRBJ2-3; D is unresolved. Between the trimmed V and J ends, which lost 6 bases and 4 bases, there was a span of 11 bases. Germline CDR1 reads MNHNY; CDR2 reads SVGAGI (reference sequence). The CDR3 is 13 amino acids.